The present entry profiles one TCR beta chain with its context. The data stem from a study of cytomegalovirus exposure and HLA in healthy donors. The CDR3 consists of 12 residues. The germline V gene encodes CDR1 SGHTS and CDR2 YDEGEE. Trimming took off 0 bases at V and 5 bases at J, with 5 bases between the two ends. The PCR contained 60 Vbeta and 13 Jbeta primers. Sequenced by immunoSEQ multiplex PCR; TCRdb stores in-frame clones only, minus some. The data hold about 92,000 clones, with more than 65% observed a single time. Sequencing input: PBMCs. The sequence derives from a woman aged 18-29 years in good health and CMV-seropositive. The chain joins TRBV5-8 to TRBJ1-2, with D perhaps matching TRBD1 (5 bases). CDR3 region: CASSLEGYGYTF. The CDR3, as DNA: TGTGCCAGCAGCTTGGAGGGGTATGGCTACACCTTC.